This T cell receptor (beta chain) was captured by sequencing in a study of blood T cell repertoires in COVID-19 (dated by TCRdb to 2020 to 2022). For the wider study: Samples from collaborators originated in the United States, Italy and Spain and spanned both the acute and convalescent phases of COVID-19. The dataset comprised deeply sampled blood TCRbeta repertoires from subjects exposed to, actively infected with, or recovered from COVID-19. Where available, HLA class I and class II types were obtained from metadata supplied by the sample provider rather than from assay-based typing. Sample metadata almost always included a de-identified subject ID, COVID-19 status, age in years and sex. The material from the prospective study consisted of cDNA or gDNA derived from T cells, B-cell-depleted T cells, or PBMCs. The repertoires were made available in a free public database intended to serve as a resource for research on the immune response to SARS-CoV-2. Samples came from the ongoing ImmuneRACE study (first 160 participants) plus 1,254 subjects from 6 global collaborators. Study-wide conclusions, independent of this receptor: How much clinical and demographic metadata was included differed by source and by participant, and the metadata was provided uncurated.

Spanning cysteine to phenylalanine, the CDR3 consists of 12 amino acids. Only CDR3 DNA remains: 36 bases, in frame from the first base. Deletion took 4 bases off V and 16 bases off J, with a span of 15 bases between the germline ends. CDR1 SGHDT and CDR2 YYEEEE are derived from the germline V gene. Collaborating institutions collected whole blood in K2EDTA tubes following their own protocols. For TCRbeta analysis, collaborators shipped samples as frozen whole blood, isolated PBMCs, or DNA extracted from either of those sample types. The immunoSEQ Assay, a bias-controlled multiplex PCR, was used to amplify TCRbeta CDR3 regions from genomic DNA. The paper's data handling went like this. Within the assay, amplification of reference gene primers was used to estimate how many nucleated cells each sample contained. To quantify the absolute abundance of each unique TCRbeta CDR3 rearrangement, sequence reads were collapsed and filtered. For each sample, productive Simpson clonality was calculated as the square root of Simpson's diversity index across productive rearrangements. This is the immuneACCESS table as TCRdb keeps it, with only in-frame sequences that have V and J called. A part of the clones is gone; compared with another copy, unresolved V genes explain less than half, and the rest is unexplained. D and trimming come from the DNA, and the V and J calls and clone size come from that table. Counted in this sample were under 140,000 clones; about 72% of them appeared once. The ten largest account for over 6% of the sample.

Regarding this clone: Its antigen remains undetermined. The input lacks base qualities; no much larger clone sits a single base away.

The chain uses TRBV5-6 and TRBJ1-6; matching of 5 bases hints at TRBD1 as the D gene. Source material: peripheral blood. The source is a woman aged 60-70 years with acute or convalescent COVID-19. For the CDR3, the sequence is CASSREGLGLHF. In nucleotides, the sequence is TGTGCCAGCAGCCGTGAGGGACTGGGACTCCACTTT.